These 21 T cell receptor beta chains originate from one sample sequenced in a study of blood T cell repertoires in COVID-19. The assay was immunoSEQ multiplex PCR, and TCRdb's table has in-frame clones only and misses some. The data show about 110,000 clones, with around 89% seen just once and approximately 31% held by the top ten. The sample consisted of peripheral blood. The receptors shown here come from a woman older than 75 with acute or convalescent COVID-19.

The chain links TRBV10-3 to TRBJ2-5; D ambiguous. CDR3 size: 13 residues. The V and J ends lost 2 bases and 4 bases respectively, with 8 bases between them. CDR1 and CDR2 from the germline V gene are ENHRY and SYGVKD. CDR3 region: CAISERQAETQYF. CDR3 sequence (DNA): TGTGCCATCAGTGAGAGACAAGCAGAGACCCAGTACTTC.

This sequence joins TRBV30 and TRBJ1-2; D is perhaps TRBD1 (5 bases). This CDR3 is 11 amino acids long. The germline V gene encodes CDR1 GTSNPN and CDR2 SVGIG (reference sequence). Trimming shortened V by 3 bases and J by 4 bases, and 6 bases separated the two germline ends. As DNA, the CDR3 is TGTGCCTGGAGAGACAGCTATGGCTACACCTTC. This gives the protein CAWRDSYGYTF.

The chain employs TRBV2 and TRBJ1-4; 11 nucleotides agree with TRBD1. V shed 10 bases and J 4 bases; nucleotides not matched to a gene: 11. The CDR3 spans 16 residues. Germline V lookup: CDR1 SNHLY, CDR2 FYNNEI. CDR3 sequence: CATSTRTGGGNEKLFF. CDR3 in DNA: TGTGCCACCTCAACTCGGACAGGGGGCGGTAATGAAAAACTGTTTTTT.

The chain combines TRBV5-1 with TRBJ1-1; 8 positions match TRBD1. CDR3 length equals 14 residues. Germline V lookup: CDR1 SGHRS, CDR2 YFSETQ. The ends lost 3 bases at V and 6 bases at J; junction bases unmatched: 7. Here the CDR3 reads CASSSTGQGPEAFF. The CDR3 DNA follows: TGCGCCAGCAGCTCCACCGGACAGGGACCTGAAGCTTTCTTT. Combining the CDR3 with reference TRBV5-1 and TRBJ1-1 gives the whole variable domain KAGVTQTPRYLIKTRGQQVTLSCSPISGHRSVSWYQQTPGQGLQFLFEYFSETQRNKGNFPGRFSGRQFSNSRSEMNVSTLELGDSALYLCASSSTGQGPEAFFGQGTRLTVV.

The chain carries TRBV3-1 (or the pseudogene TRBV3-2) and TRBJ1-1, with no clear D. CDR1 and CDR2 from the germline V gene are LGHDT and YNNKEL (reference sequence). V was clipped by 6 bases and J by 0 bases, with 11 bases between them. The CDR3 length is 14 residues. CDR3 DNA sequence: TGTGCCAGCAGTCCGGGGAAAATGAACACTGAAGCTTTCTTT. It translates to CASSPGKMNTEAFF.

This chain connects TRBV2 to TRBJ2-5, with 9 nucleotides matching TRBD2. V dropped 6 bases and J dropped 2; count of bases not matched to a gene: 10. Germline V gene sequence: CDR1 SNHLY, CDR2 FYNNEI. The CDR3 consists of 16 residues. CDR3 in amino acids: CASRGFSGGDQETQYF. CDR3 sequence (DNA): TGTGCCAGCAGAGGGTTTAGCGGGGGAGATCAAGAGACCCAGTACTTC.

The V call is TRBV4-3, the J call TRBJ2-7; a possible D gene is TRBD1 (7 bases). Germline CDR1 reads LGHNA; CDR2 reads YSLEER. Trimming took off 0 bases at V and 2 bases at J, with 14 bases between the two ends. The CDR3 runs to 16 residues. The CDR3 DNA reads TGCGCCAGCAGCCAAGAAGGCAGGGGGGAGACCTACGAGCAGTACTTC. Translating gives CASSQEGRGETYEQYF.

The CDR3 coding sequence is TGTGCCAGCAGACGGACAGGGGGCGACGCTTTCTTT. Protein product: CASRRTGGDAFF. The genes are TRBV6-5 and TRBJ1-1; the match to TRBD1 covers 11 bases. The CDR3 contains 12 residues. Unmatched junction bases numbered 5, after V lost 6 bases and J lost 11 bases. Germline assignment: CDR1 MNHEY and CDR2 SVGAGI.

The rearrangement links TRBV6-1 to TRBJ1-2; 7 nucleotides line up with TRBD1. Germline lookup yields CDR1 MNHNS and CDR2 SASEGT. This CDR3 comprises 14 residues. V gave up 2 bases and J gave up 3 bases; unmatched junction bases: 3. The CDR3 nucleotides are TGTGCCAGCAGTGAAACAGACAGGGACTATGGCTACACCTTC. Amino acids: CASSETDRDYGYTF.

This clone was seen only a few times. J is TRBJ1-3 and V is TRBV19, with a possible D match to TRBD1 (6 bases). The CDR3 covers 16 residues. CDR1 LNHDA and CDR2 SQIVND come from the germline V gene (reference sequence). V was trimmed by 4 bases and J by 1 base, leaving 14 bases between them. CDR3 region: CASSTTGTTSGNTIYF. CDR3 bases: TGTGCCAGTAGTACGACGGGGACAACTTCTGGAAACACCATATATTTT.

The chain employs TRBV7-3 and TRBJ2-3; D might be TRBD2 (5 bases). V lost 0 bases to trimming and J lost 1 base, with 5 bases between them. The germline V gene encodes CDR1 SGHTA and CDR2 FQGTGA. The CDR3 consists of 14 residues. The CDR3 DNA is TGTGCCAGCAGCTTAACCGGGGGCACAGATACGCAGTATTTT. Translating gives CASSLTGGTDTQYF.

The chain links TRBV4-1 to TRBJ1-2; tentative D call: TRBD1 (6 bases). Germline V gives CDR1 MGHRA, CDR2 YSYEKL. This CDR3 region has 18 residues. Trimming cost V 1 base and J 1 base, with 19 bases left between them. The CDR3 nucleotides are TGCGCCAGCAGCCAAGGTTTAGGGGGACGCGGAGTTAACTATGGCTACACCTTC. Translation: CASSQGLGGRGVNYGYTF.

This rearrangement joins TRBV6-1 to TRBJ1-4; TRBD1 might be the D (5 bases). V lost 2 bases and J 5 bases, leaving 12 bases between the germline ends. This CDR3 is 15 amino acids long. Germline V lookup: CDR1 MNHNS, CDR2 SASEGT. The CDR3: CASSETLGGNEKLFF. The CDR3 coding sequence is TGTGCCAGCAGTGAAACCTTGGGGGGGAATGAAAAACTGTTTTTT.

The CDR3 DNA follows: TGTGCCAGCAGTGAAGGGGGGGTGGTTAAATTCTTT. It translates to CASSEGGVVKFF. The gene calls are TRBV6-1 and TRBJ1-1; possible D gene TRBD1, 5 bases. Between the trimmed V and J ends, which lost 1 base and 14 bases, there was a span of 14 bases. Germline CDR1 is MNHNS and CDR2 is SASEGT. The CDR3 totals 12 residues.

On this clone: An end of the junction differs from the germline gene, which may be a read error. The chain uses TRBV7-2 and TRBJ2-7; a possible D gene is TRBD2 (6 bases). CDR1 is SGHTA and CDR2 is FQGNSA in the germline V gene. The CDR3 consists of 15 residues. The CDR3 is CASTLEEGRGYEQYF. The CDR3 region has the DNA TGTGCCAGCACCTTAGAGGAGGGACGGGGCTACGAGCAGTACTTC.

The chain recombines TRBV30 with TRBJ1-5, with D perhaps TRBD1 (6 bases). Per germline, CDR1 GTSNPN and CDR2 SVGIG (reference sequence). Trimming took 1 base from V and 6 from J, leaving 13 bases between them. The CDR3 covers 14 residues. In DNA, the CDR3 is TGTGCCTGGAGTGCAGGGGAGATAGTTCAGCCCCAGCATTTT. Translating gives CAWSAGEIVQPQHF.

The chain is built from TRBV6-6 and TRBJ2-7; maybe TRBD1 (5 bases). V lost 1 base to trimming and J lost 4 bases, with 11 bases between them. The CDR3 has 14 residues. Germline V CDR1 and CDR2: MNHNY, SVGAGI (reference sequence). The CDR3 bases are TGTGCCAGCAGTTACTTTCAGACAGAGTACGAGCAGTACTTC. Translated: CASSYFQTEYEQYF.

The chain couples TRBV7-3 to TRBJ2-1; TRBD2 aligns across 13 bases. J lost 9 bases, V lost 5 bases, and 7 bases had no gene match. The CDR3 has 15 amino acids. Germline values: CDR1 SGHTA, CDR2 FQGTGA. The CDR3 here is CASSLLAGGPIEQFF. For the CDR3, the DNA is TGTGCCAGCAGCCTACTAGCGGGGGGGCCTATTGAGCAGTTCTTC.

The rearrangement joins TRBV7-6 to TRBJ2-2, with a tentative D call TRBD1 (6 bases). V lost 1 base to trimming and J lost 3 bases, with 9 bases between them. The CDR3 runs 15 residues. Germline V gives CDR1 SGHVS, CDR2 FNYEAQ. The CDR3 region is CASSLGAGDTGELFF. The DNA for the CDR3 is TGTGCCAGCAGCTTAGGGGCAGGGGACACCGGGGAGCTGTTTTTT. Together with reference TRBV7-6 and TRBJ2-2, the CDR3 gives the full variable domain: GAGVSQSPRYKVTKRGQDVALRCDPISGHVSLYWYRQALGQGPEFLTYFNYEAQQDKSGLPNDRFSAERPEGSISTLTIQRTEQRDSAMYRCASSLGAGDTGELFFGEGSRLTVL.

The chain links TRBV28 to TRBJ2-1; D remains unclear. Trimming stripped 6 bases from V and 8 bases from J, with 17 bases between. Per the germline V gene, CDR1 is MDHEN and CDR2 is SYDVKM. The CDR3 consists of 14 residues. CDR3 sequence reads: CASSLMARSDEQFF. The CDR3 nucleotides read TGTGCCAGCAGCCTCATGGCTAGATCGGATGAGCAGTTCTTC.

The chain couples TRBV7-2 to TRBJ2-5, with TRBD2 as a possible D gene (6 bases). CDR3 size: 16 residues. The germline gives CDR1 SGHTA, CDR2 FQGNSA. V was pared by 5 bases and J by 5 bases, with 21 bases between. For the CDR3, the DNA is TGTGCCAGCAGCCCCGGGGGTGCGCTATGGGGGGAGACCCAGTACTTC. Residues: CASSPGGALWGETQYF.